This T cell receptor beta chain was recorded in a study of T cell repertoires in cytomegalovirus infection. Study-wide background: CMV infection and matching HLA type were both indicated by public TCR beta signatures.

As concerns this clonotype: The antigen is not known. At one end, the junction sequence differs from germline, possibly due to a read error.

Germline-derived CDR1 and CDR2 are SEHNR and FQNEAQ (reference sequence). The CDR3 extends over 17 amino acids. Study-wide findings and caveats: Clonotype analysis showed dominance of the ex vivo response by HLA-C-restricted CMV-specific TCR beta clonotypes.

Using its own MiXCR run on the reads, TCRdb lists one record per CDR3 protein. The table records 560,000 or so distinct CDR3 sequences, more than 15% of them present only once. The sequencing sample was made of CD8+ T cells from PBMCs. The genes are TRBV7-9 and TRBJ2-1, with 8 nucleotides matching TRBD1. The receptor was derived from a human donor in good health (CMV status not recorded). Some clones in this sample may be carry-over from other donors' samples. The CDR3: CASSLGTGPLGHNEQLF. DNA of the CDR3: TGTGCCAGCAGCTTAGGGACAGGGCCCCTGGGTCACAATGAGCAGCTCTTC.